These T cell receptor beta chains were read from a single sample in a study of cytomegalovirus exposure and HLA in healthy donors. Clones were sequenced by immunoSEQ multiplex PCR, and TCRdb holds only the in-frame ones, with some missing. The repertoire has 200,000 to 250,000 clones, around 85% of them found once; the top ten carry approximately 0.22%. Sequencing used PBMCs. These receptors were taken from a girl aged 2 to 9 in good health and CMV-seronegative. Both conserved end residues are part of each CDR3.

J: TRBJ2-1; V: TRBV5-4; CDR3: CASSSFRSGTSTYNEQFF
J: TRBJ1-3; V: TRBV6-5; CDR3: CASSYSVTGSGNTIYF
J: TRBJ2-1; V: TRBV4-2; CDR3: CASSQDTRNNEQFF
J: TRBJ2-5; V: TRBV4-2; CDR3: CASSLLGAGASQETQYF
J: TRBJ2-1; V: TRBV7-2; CDR3: CASSLGSGRYNEQFF
J: TRBJ2-2; V: TRBV2; CDR3: CASSEGALSAANTGELFF
J: TRBJ2-1; V: TRBV15; CDR3: CATSRAPNEQFF
J: TRBJ2-7; V: TRBV6-1; CDR3: CASNLAGLGAYEQYF
J: TRBJ2-3; V: TRBV25-1; CDR3: CASSDARRVDTQYF
J: TRBJ1-6; V: TRBV23-1; CDR3: CASSRWTGRSPLHF
J: TRBJ1-3; V: TRBV7-9; CDR3: CASSFTIGEANTIYF
J: TRBJ2-7; V: TRBV6-1; CDR3: CASSGGTGGYEQYF
J: TRBJ1-2; V: TRBV5-1; CDR3: CASTETGTGDGYTF
J: TRBJ2-3; V: TRBV4-2; CDR3: CASSQPLAGDDTDTQYF
J: TRBJ1-1; V: TRBV6-5; CDR3: CASTVDSNTEAFF
J: TRBJ1-3; V: TRBV7-6; CDR3: CASSASSGNTIYF
J: TRBJ1-5; V: TRBV12-5; CDR3: CASGFVPYGDNQPQHF
J: TRBJ1-2; V: TRBV7-9; CDR3: CASSQGAESGYTF